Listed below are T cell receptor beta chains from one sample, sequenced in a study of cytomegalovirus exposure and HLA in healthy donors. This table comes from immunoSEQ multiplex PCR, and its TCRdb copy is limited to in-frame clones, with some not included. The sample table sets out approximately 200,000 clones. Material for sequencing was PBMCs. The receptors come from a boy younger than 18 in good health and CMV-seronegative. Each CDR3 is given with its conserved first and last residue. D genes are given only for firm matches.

TGTGCCAGCAGCGTAGGTCGGACAGGGCAGGGGACAGATACGCAGTATTTT,CASSVGRTGQGTDTQYF,TRBD1,TRBV9,TRBJ2-3
TGTGCCAGCAGCTTAGGGAGTCGGGACACCGGGGAGCTGTTTTTT,CASSLGSRDTGELFF,-,TRBV11-2,TRBJ2-2
TGTGCCAGCAGCTTCCTGGGCGGGGGGGTTGACAATGAGCAGTTCTTC,CASSFLGGGVDNEQFF,TRBD2,TRBV11-1,TRBJ2-1
TGCAGTGCGGTAAATGGCGAAAAACTGTTTTTT,CSAVNGEKLFF,-,TRBV20-1,TRBJ1-4
TGTGCCAGTTCTTGGGGGGAAGGGAAGACTGAAGCTTTCTTT,CASSWGEGKTEAFF,-,TRBV19,TRBJ1-1
TGTGCTAGTGGTTTGGTATTAGGCTCAGGGACAGGGAGCTCGCGCTCTGAAGCTTTCTTT,CASGLVLGSGTGSSRSEAFF,TRBD1,TRBV12-5,TRBJ1-1
TGTGCCTGGACTGGGGGGGCCCATCAGCCCCAGCATTTT,CAWTGGAHQPQHF,-,TRBV30,TRBJ1-5
TGTGCCAGTAGAACGATCACAGGGGGCAATGGCTACACCTTC,CASRTITGGNGYTF,TRBD1,TRBV19,TRBJ1-2
TGCGCCAGCAGCTTAGACAGTTATAGCAATCAGCCCCAGCATTTT,CASSLDSYSNQPQHF,-,TRBV5-1,TRBJ1-5
TGTGCCAGCAGCCCTCCGGGAGAGAGTTATGGAAACACCATATATTTT,CASSPPGESYGNTIYF,-,TRBV7-9,TRBJ1-3
TGTGCCAGCAGCTTAAGACAGGGACCGAGGACTGAAGCTTTCTTT,CASSLRQGPRTEAFF,TRBD1,TRBV11-1,TRBJ1-1
TGTGCCAGCAGCTTAGGCAGGGTGGCTGAAGCTTTCTTT,CASSLGRVAEAFF,-,TRBV7-2,TRBJ1-1